The sample holds one count of the clone carrying this TCR beta chain. These data are taken from a study of blood T cell repertoires in COVID-19. The CDR3 is 11 residues long. Germline V gene sequence: CDR1 MNHEY, CDR2 SVGAGI. V shed 4 bases and J 10 bases; nucleotides not matched to a gene: 3. The protocol was immunoSEQ multiplex PCR, while the TCRdb copy is restricted to in-frame clones and leaves out a portion. The sample contains around 82,000 clones, around 90% of which appear only once. The source material was peripheral blood. The chain employs TRBV6-5 and TRBJ1-2; 7 nucleotides align to TRBD1. This sequence was found in a human donor in a cohort sampled during active COVID-19. Here the CDR3 reads CASSSDRVYTF. The CDR3 DNA reads TGTGCCAGCAGTTCAGACAGGGTCTACACCTTC.